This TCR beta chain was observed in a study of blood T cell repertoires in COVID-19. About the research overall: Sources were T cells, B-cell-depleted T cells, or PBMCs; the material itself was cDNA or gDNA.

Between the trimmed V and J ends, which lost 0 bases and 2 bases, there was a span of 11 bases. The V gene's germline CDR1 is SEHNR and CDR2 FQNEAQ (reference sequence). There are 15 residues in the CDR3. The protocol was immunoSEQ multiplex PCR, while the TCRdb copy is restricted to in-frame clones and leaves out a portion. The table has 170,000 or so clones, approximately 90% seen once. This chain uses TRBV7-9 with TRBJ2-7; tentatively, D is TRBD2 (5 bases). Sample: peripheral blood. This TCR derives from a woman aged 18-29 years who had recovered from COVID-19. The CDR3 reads CASSLAGSGTYEQYF. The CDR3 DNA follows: TGTGCCAGCAGCTTAGCGGGCAGCGGTACCTACGAGCAGTACTTC. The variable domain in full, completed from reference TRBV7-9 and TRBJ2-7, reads DTGVSQNPRHKITKRGQNVTFRCDPISEHNRLYWYRQTLGQGPEFLTYFQNEAQLEKSRLLSDRFSAERPKGSFSTLEIQRTEQGDSAMYLCASSLAGSGTYEQYFGPGTRLTVT.